The sequence of this TCR beta chain was determined in a study of blood T cell repertoires in COVID-19. Whole-study context: Sample material is recorded as cDNA or gDNA derived from T cells, B-cell-depleted T cells, or PBMCs.

Trimming cost V 3 bases and J 5 bases, with 10 bases left between them. This CDR3 has 12 residues. Germline CDR1 reads GTSNPN; CDR2 reads SVGIG (reference sequence). TCRdb keeps only in-frame clones here, not all; method: immunoSEQ multiplex PCR. The repertoire holds under 45,000 clones, with about 86% as singletons. The TCR comes from a man aged 40-55 years with COVID-19, enrolled during active disease. The chain carries TRBV30 and TRBJ1-2; D is ambiguous. Sequencing input: peripheral blood. Here the CDR3 reads CAWRVGDYGYTF. CDR3 sequence (DNA): TGTGCCTGGAGGGTTGGAGATTATGGCTACACCTTC.